This T cell receptor (beta chain) was sequenced for a study of immune evolution from preneoplasia to lung adenocarcinoma. General study results and limits: Clonality was highest in normal lung, lower in later-stage lesions apparently.

Clones were read by immunoSEQ multiplex PCR, and TCRdb kept only the in-frame ones, dropping some. The sample holds approximately 7,000 clones, around 80% seen once. Of note for this clone: No antigen is known for it.

Patient tissue came from resections in Japan or China, 2014–2017. H&E slides confirmed each diagnosis, reviewed by two pathologists independently. The sequence came from a person aged 55-85 years with lung adenocarcinoma. What was sequenced was FFPE adjacent normal lung tissue.

The CDR3 bases are TGCAGCGCCAAACGCGGGGACAGACAATACGAGCAGTACTTC. As protein: CSAKRGDRQYEQYF. The rearrangement uses TRBV29-1 and TRBJ2-7, with D possibly matching TRBD1 (7 bases). Trimming shortened V by 7 bases and J by 4 bases, and 20 bases separated the two germline ends. This CDR3 contains 14 residues. Germline V lookup: CDR1 SQVTM, CDR2 ANQGSEA.